These 6 T cell receptor beta chains were all obtained from the same sample, sequenced in a study of blood T cell repertoires in COVID-19. Profiling relied on immunoSEQ multiplex PCR, and the TCRdb table lists in-frame clones only, not all of them. This table holds some 89,000 clones, approximately 90% found once. Sequencing used peripheral blood. These receptors originate from a human donor in a cohort sampled during active COVID-19.

The J gene is TRBJ2-1, the V gene TRBV24-1; a possible D gene is TRBD1 (6 bases). V was trimmed by 4 bases and J by 4 bases, leaving 13 bases between them. The CDR3 sequence is 15 residues long. Germline V lookup: CDR1 KGHDR, CDR2 SFDVKD. The CDR3 region is CATSDRGFFYNEQFF. CDR3 sequence (DNA): TGTGCCACCAGTGACAGGGGTTTTTTTTACAATGAGCAGTTCTTC.

The chain carries TRBV9 and TRBJ1-1; no definite D call. This CDR3 comprises 13 residues. V dropped 0 bases and J dropped 0 bases, with 3 bases sitting between them. The germline V gene encodes CDR1 SGDLS and CDR2 YYNGEE. CDR3 residues: CASSVELNTEAFF. CDR3 nucleotide sequence: TGTGCCAGCAGCGTAGAGCTGAACACTGAAGCTTTCTTT.

CDR3 bases: TGTGCCAGCAGCTTAGTGGGGGACAGCTCCTACAATGAGCAGTTCTTC. It codes for CASSLVGDSSYNEQFF. The gene calls are TRBV11-3 and TRBJ2-1; TRBD1 matches at 7 bases. Germline CDR1 reads SGHNT; CDR2 reads YENEEA. V shed 1 base, J shed 0 bases, and the junction held 3 bases outside the gene matches. This CDR3 contains 16 residues.

This sequence joins TRBV5-1 and TRBJ2-5; D might be TRBD2 (6 bases). The V gene lost 0 bases and the J gene lost 0 bases, with 12 bases spanning the gap. The CDR3 has 16 amino acids. The germline gives CDR1 SGHRS, CDR2 YFSETQ. The CDR3, as DNA: TGCGCCAGCAGCTTGGCTTTCGGGGGAAACCAAGAGACCCAGTACTTC. As protein: CASSLAFGGNQETQYF.

The V and J genes are TRBV2 and TRBJ1-6, with D tentatively TRBD1 (5 bases). CDR3 length: 13 amino acids. Germline V lookup: CDR1 SNHLY, CDR2 FYNNEI. The V gene lost 3 bases and the J gene lost 9 bases, with 9 bases spanning the gap. The CDR3 loop is CASSERQISPLHF. CDR3 DNA: TGTGCCAGCAGTGAGAGACAGATTTCACCCCTCCACTTT.

The rearrangement links TRBV6-1 to TRBJ1-5; D perhaps matches TRBD1 (5 bases). V lost 0 bases to trimming and J lost 7 bases, with 19 bases between them. The CDR3 covers 17 residues. Germline V lookup: CDR1 MNHNS, CDR2 SASEGT. CDR3 in amino acids: CASSEARERGGEQPQHF. The DNA for the CDR3 is TGTGCCAGCAGTGAAGCGCGGGAGAGGGGTGGCGAACAGCCCCAGCATTTT.